These 8 T cell receptor beta chains came from one sample sequenced in a study of blood T cell repertoires in COVID-19. Profiling relied on immunoSEQ multiplex PCR, and the TCRdb table lists in-frame clones only, not all of them. Counted here are 95,000 to 150,000 clones, roughly 88% occurring once; the ten biggest clones make up approximately 5.3%. Sequencing was done on a sample of peripheral blood. The receptors were sampled from a human donor in a cohort sampled during active COVID-19.

The chain recombines TRBV11-2 with TRBJ2-7; TRBD1 matches 9 bases. CDR3 length: 15 amino acids. The V segment lost 4 bases and the J segment 5 bases; nucleotides outside the gene matches: 9. The germline gives CDR1 SGHAT, CDR2 FQNNGV. Here the CDR3 DNA reads TGTGCCAGCAGCTCCGGGACAGGGAGCTCTGACGAGCAGTACTTC. Encoded protein: CASSSGTGSSDEQYF. Together with reference TRBV11-2 and TRBJ2-7, the CDR3 gives the full variable domain: EAGVAQSPRYKIIEKRQSVAFWCNPISGHATLYWYQQILGQGPKLLIQFQNNGVVDDSQLPKDRFSAERLKGVDSTLKIQPAKLEDSAVYLCASSSGTGSSDEQYFGPGTRLTVT.

The genes are TRBV5-5 and TRBJ2-2, with 10 bases that match TRBD2. Trimming took 1 base from V and 4 from J; bases not matched to a gene: 7. The CDR3 runs to 17 residues. Germline lookup yields CDR1 SGHKS and CDR2 YYEKEE (reference sequence). The CDR3 loop reads CASSLYLGLAATGELFF. In DNA form, the CDR3 reads TGTGCCAGCAGCTTGTATCTTGGACTAGCGGCCACCGGGGAGCTGTTTTTT.

This clone showed up just a few times. The V and J genes are TRBV6-5 and TRBJ1-5; TRBD1 matches at 9 bases. V shed 6 bases, J shed 6 bases, and the junction held 6 bases outside the gene matches. Germline CDR1 is MNHEY and CDR2 is SVGAGI. The CDR3 totals 14 residues. The CDR3 nucleotides are TGTGCCAGCAGGGGGACAGGGAGAGGTCAGCCCCAGCATTTT. It is translated as CASRGTGRGQPQHF.

The chain recombines TRBV24-1 with TRBJ2-5, with TRBD1 matching over 7 bases. Germline V lookup: CDR1 KGHDR, CDR2 SFDVKD. CDR3 size: 16 residues. The trim removed 3 bases at V and 2 bases at J, leaving 8 bases unmatched. The CDR3 reads CATSDVRTGQQETQYF. CDR3 coding DNA: TGTGCCACCAGTGATGTGCGGACAGGTCAACAAGAGACCCAGTACTTC.

This clone was picked up one time. The gene calls are TRBV7-2 and TRBJ2-1; D possibly corresponds to TRBD2 (6 bases). CDR1 is SGHTA and CDR2 is FQGNSA in the germline V gene. The CDR3 totals 17 residues. Trimming removed 0 bases from V and 6 bases from J, with 18 bases in between. CDR3 nucleotide sequence: TGTGCCAGCAGCTTAGCGGGAGGCTTGCTGCGTACCAATGAGCAGTTCTTC. This encodes CASSLAGGLLRTNEQFF.

The DNA for the CDR3 is TGTGCCAGCAGTTATAAACAGGGGAACACTGAAGCTTTCTTT. Translation gives CASSYKQGNTEAFF. The V call is TRBV6-5, the J call TRBJ1-1; D may be TRBD1 (6 bases). Germline V lookup: CDR1 MNHEY, CDR2 SVGAGI. Trimming left V 3 bases short and J 1 base short, with 9 bases between. The CDR3 spans 14 residues.

The genes are TRBV7-2 and TRBJ1-2; 8 bases are shared with TRBD1. CDR1 is SGHTA, CDR2 FQGNSA, per germline. This CDR3 contains 16 residues. The J segment lost 4 bases and the V segment lost 3 bases, leaving 10 bases of the junction unmatched. CDR3 sequence: CASSFVGRGQGYGYTF. The CDR3 DNA follows: TGTGCCAGCAGCTTTGTCGGCAGGGGGCAGGGCTATGGCTACACCTTC.

The V call is TRBV9, the J call TRBJ2-7, with a weak D call TRBD1 (6 bases). Trimming shortened V by 0 bases and J by 0 bases, and 10 bases separated the two germline ends. Germline CDR1 and CDR2: SGDLS and YYNGEE. The length of the CDR3 is 15 residues. The CDR3 nucleotides are TGTGCCAGCAGCGTAGATATGGACAGCTCCTACGAGCAGTACTTC. Translated, it gives CASSVDMDSSYEQYF. Supplemented by reference TRBV9 and TRBJ2-7, the full variable domain reads DSGVTQTPKHLITATGQRVTLRCSPRSGDLSVYWYQQSLDQGLQFLIQYYNGEERAKGNILERFSAQQFPDLHSELNLSSLELGDSALYFCASSVDMDSSYEQYFGPGTRLTVT.